The 9 T cell receptor beta chains below come from one sample, sequenced in a study of shared clonotypes between healthy human individuals. The assay was immunoSEQ multiplex PCR, and TCRdb's table has in-frame clones only and misses some. Seen here are some 1.1 million clones, around three quarters observed once, and the top ten hold more than 0.85%. Specimen: memory CD4+ T cells from PBMCs. Subset specified: CD45RA-negative fraction. These receptors were taken from a man between 18 and 29 years old in good health. Some clones in this sample may be carry-over from other donors' samples.

J is TRBJ2-7 and V is TRBV7-6, with D possibly matching TRBD1 (8 bases). Germline CDR1 reads SGHVS; CDR2 reads FNYEAQ. V lost 1 base and J 2 bases, leaving 12 bases between the germline ends. The CDR3 totals 15 residues. The CDR3 nucleotides are TGTGCCAGCAGCTTAGGGACAGGGAGGGCCTACGAGCAGTACTTC. It yields the protein CASSLGTGRAYEQYF.

The chain couples TRBV19 to TRBJ1-5; 8 bases map to TRBD1. V shed 6 bases and J 7 bases; nucleotides not matched to a gene: 11. Germline V gives CDR1 LNHDA, CDR2 SQIVND (reference sequence). The CDR3 length is 15 residues. The CDR3 is CASSARTGSGQPQHF. In DNA form, the CDR3 reads TGTGCCAGTAGCGCCCGGACAGGGTCGGGCCAGCCCCAGCATTTT.

This clone was recorded a few times. This rearrangement joins TRBV11-2 to TRBJ1-3; D unresolved. There are 13 residues in the CDR3. Trimming pared 1 base from V and 7 bases from J, leaving 8 bases between. Per the germline V gene, CDR1 is SGHAT and CDR2 is FQNNGV. The chain's CDR3 is CASSLVSINTIYF. The CDR3 DNA reads TGTGCCAGCAGCTTAGTGTCGATCAACACCATATATTTT.

The chain recombines TRBV10-3 with TRBJ1-6, with 7 nucleotides matching TRBD1. This CDR3 region has 15 residues. V lost 0 bases to trimming and J lost 10 bases; unmatched junction nucleotides: 6. Looked up from germline, CDR1 is ENHRY and CDR2 is SYGVKD. The CDR3 region is CAISESTGKESPLHF. The CDR3, as DNA: TGTGCCATCAGTGAGTCGACAGGGAAGGAGTCACCCCTCCACTTT.

V gene TRBV28 combines with J gene TRBJ2-1; 14 bases line up with TRBD2. J gave up 7 bases and V 6 bases, and 2 bases lay outside the gene matches. The CDR3 has 14 amino acids. Germline V gene lookup returns CDR1 MDHEN and CDR2 SYDVKM. The CDR3, as DNA: TGTGCCAGCAGCAGGACTAGCGGGAGGAATGAGCAGTTCTTC. Translated: CASSRTSGRNEQFF.

This chain uses TRBV7-6 with TRBJ2-2; D unclear. The CDR3 has 16 amino acids. Trimming took 5 bases from V and 3 from J, leaving 16 bases between them. Germline CDR1 and CDR2: SGHVS and FNYEAQ. The DNA of the CDR3 is TGTGCCAGCAGCCCTCAGACCCCCTTTTACACCGGGGAGCTGTTTTTT. This sequence encodes CASSPQTPFYTGELFF.

This clone was counted many times. The chain couples TRBV4-3 to TRBJ2-1, with 8 bases lining up with TRBD2. Germline CDR1 LGHNA, CDR2 YSLEER. The V gene end was trimmed by 1 base and the J gene end by 6 bases; junction bases not matched to a gene: 8. The CDR3 is 16 residues long. DNA of the CDR3: TGCGCCAGCAGCCAAGTGTCCCTAGCGGGCCTCAATGAGCAGTTCTTC. Encoded protein: CASSQVSLAGLNEQFF.

Only one count was recorded for this clone. The genes are TRBV27 and TRBJ1-5; perhaps TRBD1 as D (5 bases). V dropped 5 bases and J dropped 2 bases, with 13 bases sitting between them. CDR3 length equals 15 residues. Germline V gives CDR1 MNHEY, CDR2 SMNVEV (reference sequence). For the CDR3, the DNA is TGTGCCAGCAGTCGAGACAGCCGGGGCAATCAGCCCCAGCATTTT. This translates into CASSRDSRGNQPQHF.

The CDR3, as DNA: TGTGCTAGTGGTCCCGGTTTAGAGACCCAGTACTTC. This sequence encodes CASGPGLETQYF. The J gene is TRBJ2-5, the V gene TRBV12-5; D is uncertain. The germline V gene encodes CDR1 LGHNT and CDR2 FRNRAP. The CDR3 totals 12 residues. Trimming took 5 bases from V and 4 from J, leaving 8 bases between them.